Each of the 26 T cell receptor beta chains below was sequenced from the same sample in a study of CD8+CD57+ T cells in acquired aplastic anemia. Patients selected for sequencing had displayed CD8+CD57+ cell expansion by flow cytometry. Profiling that covered TCR beta VDJ and CDR3 relied on genomic DNA as its template. In TCRdb, the reads were re-called with MiXCR into one record per CDR3 protein. The repertoire holds roughly 93,000 distinct CDR3 sequences, with around 70% as singletons. Source material: sorted CD4+, CD8+, or CD8+CD57+ T cells (not recorded which) from PBMCs. The receptors derive from a human donor with aplastic anemia.

The rearrangement links TRBV7-9 to TRBJ1-1; TRBD1 is a possible D gene (5 bases). The CDR3 has 15 residues. The germline gives CDR1 SEHNR, CDR2 FQNEAQ (reference sequence). V lost 5 bases, J lost 4 bases, and 17 bases lay in between. CDR3 in DNA: TGTGCCAGCAGCAAGCCCCAGGGTATAGGCACTGAAGCTTTCTTT. It specifies CASSKPQGIGTEAFF.

V is TRBV12-3 or TRBV12-4 and J is TRBJ2-7; D tentatively reads TRBD1 or TRBD2 (5 bases each). V was trimmed by 6 bases and J by 4 bases, leaving 16 bases between them. The length of the CDR3 is 14 residues. The CDR3 sequence: CASSATGTDYEQYF. The CDR3 DNA reads TGTGCCAGCAGCGCGACGGGGACCGATTACGAGCAGTACTTC.

This clonotype was found once. DNA of the CDR3: TGCAGTGCTACCACAGGGAAGGACTATGGCTACACCTTC. It yields the protein CSATTGKDYGYTF. The V and J genes are TRBV20-1 and TRBJ1-2; maybe TRBD1 (6 bases). Germline lookup yields CDR1 DFQATT and CDR2 SNEGSKA (reference sequence). The V gene lost 4 bases and the J gene lost 3 bases, with 12 bases spanning the gap. The length of the CDR3 is 13 residues.

The table lists this clonotype with a count of one. The chain recombines TRBV25-1 with TRBJ2-1; either TRBD1 or TRBD2 may fit D (5 bases each). V lost 6 bases and J 6 bases, leaving 12 bases between the germline ends. This CDR3 is built from 13 residues. CDR1 and CDR2 from the germline V gene are MGHDK and SYGVNS. The CDR3 bases are TGTGCCAGCAGCCTTGGGGGACCCAATGAGCAGTTCTTC. It translates to CASSLGGPNEQFF.

The CDR3 nucleotides read TGTGCCAGCAGCCAAGAGGCAGGACCCTACGAGCAGTACTTC. It codes for CASSQEAGPYEQYF. The chain carries TRBV4-2 and TRBJ2-7; no definite D call. The CDR3 consists of 14 residues. Germline values: CDR1 LGHNA, CDR2 YNFKEQ. Trimming took off 0 bases at V and 2 bases at J, with 8 bases between the two ends.

The rearrangement joins TRBV19 to TRBJ2-7; D not certain. Germline V CDR1 and CDR2: LNHDA, SQIVND (reference sequence). Trimming cost V 5 bases and J 2 bases, with 13 bases left between them. The CDR3 sequence is 14 residues long. CDR3 residues: CASSRPGNPYEQYF. Here the CDR3 DNA reads TGTGCCAGTAGTCGGCCCGGAAACCCCTACGAGCAGTACTTC.

The gene calls are TRBV7-9 and TRBJ1-2, with 8 bases aligning to TRBD1. CDR3 length equals 14 residues. CDR1 is SEHNR, CDR2 FQNEAQ, per germline (reference sequence). V dropped 6 bases and J dropped 7; count of bases not matched to a gene: 10. CDR3: CASRRGQGAFGYTF. CDR3 nucleotide sequence: TGTGCCAGCAGGAGAGGACAGGGTGCATTTGGCTACACCTTC.

The chain couples TRBV19 to TRBJ1-5; TRBD1 matches 8 bases. The V segment lost 10 bases and the J segment 6 bases; nucleotides outside the gene matches: 8. The CDR3 has 13 residues. Germline CDR1 and CDR2: LNHDA and SQIVND (reference sequence). CDR3 in amino acids: CATRDRGIQPQHF. The CDR3 DNA follows: TGTGCCACTAGAGACAGGGGTATTCAGCCCCAGCATTTT. The variable domain in full, completed from reference TRBV19 and TRBJ1-5, reads DGGITQSPKYLFRKEGQNVTLSCEQNLNHDAMYWYRQDPGQGLRLIYYSQIVNDFQKGDIAEGYSVSREKKESFPLTVTSAQKNPTAFYLCATRDRGIQPQHFGDGTRLSIL.

The V gene is TRBV20-1, the J gene TRBJ1-5; D is undetermined. Germline CDR1 reads DFQATT; CDR2 reads SNEGSKA (reference sequence). CDR3 length: 14 residues. Trimming shortened V by 1 base and J by 7 bases, and 14 bases separated the two germline ends. The CDR3 DNA reads TGCAGTGCTAGAGGCGGGAGGAAAGGCCAGCCCCAGCATTTT. Translating it yields CSARGGRKGQPQHF.

This chain joins TRBV7-9 and TRBJ2-3; TRBD1 is a possible D gene (5 bases). The ends were cut back, 1 base at V and 4 bases at J, with 12 bases in the middle. This CDR3 has 15 residues. Germline CDR1 is SEHNR and CDR2 is FQNEAQ (reference sequence). The CDR3 nucleotides read TGTGCCAGCAGCTTAGTTGGCAGGGCCGCAGATACGCAGTATTTT. Translation: CASSLVGRAADTQYF. The variable domain in full, with the rest retrieved from reference TRBV7-9 and TRBJ2-3, is DTGVSQNPRHKITKRGQNVTFRCDPISEHNRLYWYRQTLGQGPEFLTYFQNEAQLEKSRLLSDRFSAERPKGSFSTLEIQRTEQGDSAMYLCASSLVGRAADTQYFGPGTRLTVL.

The chain joins TRBV29-1 to TRBJ1-1, with 11 bases that match TRBD1. The junction had 10 bases not matched to a gene; V was cut back by 7 bases and J by 6 bases. Germline assignment: CDR1 SQVTM and CDR2 ANQGSEA. The CDR3 runs to 14 residues. The CDR3 sequence: CSADRDRGVPEAFF. CDR3 bases: TGCAGCGCGGACCGGGACAGGGGGGTCCCTGAAGCTTTCTTT.

This clonotype was observed a few times. The chain joins TRBV14 to TRBJ1-2; the D gene is possibly TRBD1 (5 bases). This CDR3 contains 13 residues. V was shortened by 3 bases and J by 4 bases, with 9 bases between the two germline ends. CDR1 is SGHDN, CDR2 FVKESK, per germline. This CDR3 reads CASSQGLGYGYTF. CDR3 sequence (DNA): TGTGCCAGCAGCCAGGGACTGGGCTATGGCTACACCTTC.

V usage is TRBV20-1 and J usage is TRBJ2-3; 7 nucleotides line up with TRBD2. V trimming: 1 base; J trimming: 1 base; junction bases outside the gene matches: 2. CDR3 length: 14 amino acids. The germline gives CDR1 DFQATT, CDR2 SNEGSKA (reference sequence). CDR3 in amino acids: CSARVAGGTDTQYF. In DNA form, the CDR3 reads TGCAGTGCTAGAGTTGCGGGAGGCACAGATACGCAGTATTTT.

This clonotype was picked up a small number of times. The genes are TRBV20-1 and TRBJ2-7; the D is unclear. CDR3 length: 12 residues. Germline CDR1 reads DFQATT; CDR2 reads SNEGSKA (reference sequence). V gave up 7 bases and J gave up 0 bases, with 10 bases separating them. CDR3 loop: CSGALSSYEQYF. The DNA for the CDR3 is TGCAGTGGAGCCTTAAGCTCCTACGAGCAGTACTTC.

The J gene is TRBJ1-2, the V gene TRBV24-1; TRBD1 agrees at 7 bases. V was clipped by 9 bases and J by 6 bases; unmatched bases: 12. There are 14 residues in the CDR3. Germline V lookup: CDR1 KGHDR, CDR2 SFDVKD. The CDR3 region has the DNA TGTGCCACCTCAAACCGACAGGGTCCAAATGGCTACACCTTC. Translation: CATSNRQGPNGYTF.

The chain recombines TRBV7-9 with TRBJ1-1; D is perhaps TRBD1 (5 bases). CDR1 and CDR2 from the germline V gene are SEHNR and FQNEAQ (reference sequence). Trimming took off 0 bases at V and 0 bases at J, with 8 bases between the two ends. The CDR3 is made up of 15 amino acids. CDR3 sequence (DNA): TGTGCCAGCAGCTTAGCCCAGGGCATGAACACTGAAGCTTTCTTT. This codes for CASSLAQGMNTEAFF.

This clonotype was counted between two and nine times. This chain joins TRBV25-1 and TRBJ2-3; D remains ambiguous. The germline V gene has CDR1 MGHDK and CDR2 SYGVNS. This CDR3 spans 13 amino acids. V lost 5 bases, J lost 2 bases, and 8 bases lay in between. CDR3 in DNA: TGTGCCAGCAGTTTTAGGGTCACAGATACGCAGTATTTT. This codes for CASSFRVTDTQYF.

This clonotype was counted a single time. This chain uses TRBV4-1 with TRBJ2-7; tentatively, D is TRBD1 or TRBD2 (5 bases each). CDR1 is MGHRA, CDR2 YSYEKL, per germline. V gave up 0 bases and J gave up 5 bases, with 14 bases separating them. The CDR3 totals 15 residues. The CDR3 region has the DNA TGCGCCAGCAGCCAAGACAGCAGGGAGAAGAACGAGCAGTACTTC. As protein: CASSQDSREKNEQYF.

The sample holds many counts of this clonotype. The V gene is TRBV12-3 or TRBV12-4, the J gene TRBJ1-1; 8 bases match TRBD1. CDR3 length equals 18 residues. V was clipped by 5 bases and J by 4 bases; unmatched bases: 18. In DNA, the CDR3 is TGTGCCAGCAGTATCGAATCTTACGACAGGGGTTATTTCACTGAAGCTTTCTTT. Amino acids: CASSIESYDRGYFTEAFF.

Many counts were recorded for this clonotype. The genes are TRBV5-6 and TRBJ2-7, with D uncertain. V lost 0 bases to trimming and J lost 2 bases, with 12 bases between them. CDR1 and CDR2 (germline): SGHDT, YYEEEE. CDR3 size: 15 residues. CDR3 bases: TGTGCCAGCAGCTTGGGGGGAACAGCTACCTACGAGCAGTACTTC. Residues: CASSLGGTATYEQYF.

Details on this clonotype: This may be a read error, as it is one base from a much larger clone. V usage is TRBV6-1 and J usage is TRBJ2-3; 10 bases are shared with TRBD1. V lost 6 bases and J lost 4; bases outside the gene matches: 13. The CDR3 is 17 amino acids. Germline V gene sequence: CDR1 MNHNS, CDR2 SASEGT. Written as DNA, the CDR3 is TGTGCCAGCAGCCCCTATCGACAGGGGGCCGACGCAGATACGCAGTATTTT. This gives the protein CASSPYRQGADADTQYF.

This clonotype was counted many times. J is TRBJ2-5 and V is TRBV10-2; D not resolved. Germline CDR1 and CDR2: WSHSY and SAAADI. The CDR3 runs 16 residues. The ends were cut back, 1 base at V and 0 bases at J, with 12 bases in the middle. CDR3 sequence reads: CASSELVGMDQETQYF. CDR3 sequence (DNA): TGCGCCAGCAGTGAGTTGGTTGGGATGGACCAAGAGACCCAGTACTTC.

The CDR3 region has the DNA TGCAGTGCGCAGACAGGGGGCGCGGAGACCCAGTACTTC. Amino acid sequence: CSAQTGGAETQYF. This chain uses TRBV20-1 with TRBJ2-5; TRBD1 aligns across 10 bases. In germline, CDR1 is DFQATT, CDR2 SNEGSKA (reference sequence). The CDR3 runs to 13 residues. Germline trimming cut 6 bases from V and 5 bases from J; bases unmatched to any gene: 6.

The chain has TRBV7-9 and TRBJ1-1; D may be TRBD1 (5 bases). The V end was cut by 1 base, the J end by 5 bases, with 8 bases between. The CDR3 contains 13 residues. CDR1 is SEHNR, CDR2 FQNEAQ, per germline (reference sequence). CDR3 residues: CASSLEGSTEAFF. The CDR3 coding sequence is TGTGCCAGCAGCTTAGAGGGGTCGACTGAAGCTTTCTTT. The full variable domain, its missing parts supplied by reference TRBV7-9 and TRBJ1-1, is DTGVSQNPRHKITKRGQNVTFRCDPISEHNRLYWYRQTLGQGPEFLTYFQNEAQLEKSRLLSDRFSAERPKGSFSTLEIQRTEQGDSAMYLCASSLEGSTEAFFGQGTRLTVV.

V and J are TRBV7-3 and TRBJ2-1; D possibly uses TRBD1 or TRBD2 (5 bases each). The CDR3 is 13 residues long. The V end lost 7 bases, the J end lost 3 bases, and 10 bases lay between the germline ends. Germline CDR1 is SGHTA and CDR2 is FQGTGA. The CDR3 region is CASTGRIYNEQFF. In nucleotides, the CDR3 is TGTGCCAGCACGGGGCGGATCTACAATGAGCAGTTCTTC.

The chain carries TRBV20-1 and TRBJ1-5, with unresolved D. The CDR3 runs to 15 residues. CDR1 is DFQATT and CDR2 is SNEGSKA in the germline V gene (reference sequence). Trimming pared 3 bases from V and 4 bases from J, leaving 16 bases between. The chain's CDR3 is CSARGGGSTNQPQHF. DNA for the CDR3: TGCAGTGCTAGGGGAGGAGGGTCAACTAATCAGCCCCAGCATTTT.